This T cell receptor (beta chain) was identified during a study of blood T cell repertoires in COVID-19. The protocol was immunoSEQ multiplex PCR, while the TCRdb copy is restricted to in-frame clones and leaves out a portion. Among roughly 700,000 clones listed, approximately 90% were seen once. The V end was cut by 5 bases, the J end by 5 bases, with 19 bases between. This CDR3 contains 17 residues. CDR1 is MNHEY, CDR2 SMNVEV, per germline (reference sequence). The sample comprised peripheral blood. The receptor was derived from a woman under 30 with acute or convalescent COVID-19. The rearrangement uses TRBV27 and TRBJ1-6, with D possibly TRBD1 on 5 matching bases. CDR3 in DNA: TGTGCCAGCAGTGGGCACAGGCTAATCTCGGATAATTCACCCCTCCACTTT. Amino acid sequence: CASSGHRLISDNSPLHF.